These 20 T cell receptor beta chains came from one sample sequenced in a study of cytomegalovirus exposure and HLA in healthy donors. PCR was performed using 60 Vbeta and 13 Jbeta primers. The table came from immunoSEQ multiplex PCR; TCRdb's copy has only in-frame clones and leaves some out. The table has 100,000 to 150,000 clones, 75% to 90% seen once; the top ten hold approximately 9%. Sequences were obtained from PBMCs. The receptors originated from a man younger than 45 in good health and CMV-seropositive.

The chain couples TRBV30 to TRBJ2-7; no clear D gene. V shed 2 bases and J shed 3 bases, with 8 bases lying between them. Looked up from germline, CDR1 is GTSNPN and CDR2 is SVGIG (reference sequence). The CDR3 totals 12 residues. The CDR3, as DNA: TGTGCCTGGAGTACTACTTTCTACGAGCAGTACTTC. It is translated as CAWSTTFYEQYF.

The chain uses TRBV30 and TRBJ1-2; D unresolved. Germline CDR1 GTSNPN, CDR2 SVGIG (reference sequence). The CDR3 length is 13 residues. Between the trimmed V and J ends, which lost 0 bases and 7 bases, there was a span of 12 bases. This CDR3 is CAWSVRPEGGYTF. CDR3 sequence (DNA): TGTGCCTGGAGTGTCCGCCCGGAGGGTGGCTACACCTTC.

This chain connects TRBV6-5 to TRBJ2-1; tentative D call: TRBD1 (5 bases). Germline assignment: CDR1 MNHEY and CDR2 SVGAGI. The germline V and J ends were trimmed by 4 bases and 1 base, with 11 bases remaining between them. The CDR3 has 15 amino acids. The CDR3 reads CASSLSRQSYNEQFF. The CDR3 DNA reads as TGTGCCAGCAGTTTATCCCGACAGTCCTACAATGAGCAGTTCTTC.

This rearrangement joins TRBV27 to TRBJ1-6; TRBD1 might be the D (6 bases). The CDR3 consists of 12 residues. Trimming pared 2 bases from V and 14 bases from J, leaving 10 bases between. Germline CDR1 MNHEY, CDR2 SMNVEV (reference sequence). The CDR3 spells CASSLPRGALHF. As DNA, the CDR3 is TGTGCCAGCAGTTTACCCAGGGGAGCCCTCCACTTT.

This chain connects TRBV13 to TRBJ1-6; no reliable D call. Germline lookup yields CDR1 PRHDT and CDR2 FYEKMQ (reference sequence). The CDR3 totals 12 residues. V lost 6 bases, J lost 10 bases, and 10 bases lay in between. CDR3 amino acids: CASRRLASPLHF. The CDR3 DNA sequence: TGTGCCAGCAGGAGGTTAGCCTCACCCCTCCACTTT.

The CDR3 is CASGRTAKAYEQYF. CDR3 DNA sequence: TGCGCCAGCGGAAGGACAGCTAAAGCCTACGAGCAGTACTTC. This rearrangement joins TRBV10-2 to TRBJ2-7; possible D gene TRBD1, 6 bases. CDR1 and CDR2 from the germline V gene are WSHSY and SAAADI. Trimming cost V 8 bases and J 2 bases, with 16 bases left between them. The CDR3 contains 14 residues.

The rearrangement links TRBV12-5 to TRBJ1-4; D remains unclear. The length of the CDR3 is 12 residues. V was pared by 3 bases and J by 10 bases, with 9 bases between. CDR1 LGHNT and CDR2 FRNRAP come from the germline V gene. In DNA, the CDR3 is TGTGCTAGTGGTTTTTTGGAGGGAAAACTGTTTTTT. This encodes CASGFLEGKLFF.

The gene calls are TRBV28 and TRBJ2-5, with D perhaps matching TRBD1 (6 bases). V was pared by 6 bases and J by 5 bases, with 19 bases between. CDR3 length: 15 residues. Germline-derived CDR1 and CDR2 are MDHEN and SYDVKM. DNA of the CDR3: TGTGCCAGCAGCTGGCAGGGGTCAGGGGCGGAGACCCAGTACTTC. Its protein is CASSWQGSGAETQYF.

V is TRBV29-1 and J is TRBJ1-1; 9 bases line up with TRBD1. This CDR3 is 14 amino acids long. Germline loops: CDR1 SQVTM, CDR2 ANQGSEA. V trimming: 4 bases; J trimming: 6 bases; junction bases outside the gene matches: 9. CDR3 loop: CSVVLPQGAPEAFF. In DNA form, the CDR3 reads TGCAGCGTTGTACTTCCACAGGGGGCACCTGAAGCTTTCTTT.

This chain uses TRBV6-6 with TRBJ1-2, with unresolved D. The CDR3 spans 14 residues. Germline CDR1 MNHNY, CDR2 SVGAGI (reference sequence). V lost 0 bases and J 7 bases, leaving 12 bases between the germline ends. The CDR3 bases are TGTGCCAGCAGTTACTCAGCTGCGGGCACTGGCTACACCTTC. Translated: CASSYSAAGTGYTF.

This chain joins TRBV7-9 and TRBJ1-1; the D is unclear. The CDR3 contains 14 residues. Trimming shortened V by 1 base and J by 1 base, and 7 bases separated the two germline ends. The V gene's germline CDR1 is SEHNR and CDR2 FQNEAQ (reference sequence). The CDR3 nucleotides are TGTGCCAGCAGCTTAGTTTGGCAGAACACTGAAGCTTTCTTT. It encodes CASSLVWQNTEAFF.

The CDR3, as DNA: TGTGCTAGTGGTCAAGGACAGGGGATGAACACTGAAGCTTTCTTT. Translation: CASGQGQGMNTEAFF. The chain is built from TRBV12-5 and TRBJ1-1; 9 nucleotides line up with TRBD1. There are 15 residues in the CDR3. Per germline, CDR1 LGHNT and CDR2 FRNRAP. V lost 5 bases to trimming and J lost 0 bases; unmatched junction nucleotides: 4.

CDR3 in amino acids: CASSRGGPGYGYTF. DNA of the CDR3: TGTGCCAGTAGTAGGGGGGGACCCGGCTATGGCTACACCTTC. V gene TRBV19 combines with J gene TRBJ1-2; tentatively, D is TRBD1 (5 bases). The germline gives CDR1 LNHDA, CDR2 SQIVND (reference sequence). The CDR3 runs 14 residues. The germline V and J ends were trimmed by 4 bases and 4 bases, with 13 bases remaining between them.

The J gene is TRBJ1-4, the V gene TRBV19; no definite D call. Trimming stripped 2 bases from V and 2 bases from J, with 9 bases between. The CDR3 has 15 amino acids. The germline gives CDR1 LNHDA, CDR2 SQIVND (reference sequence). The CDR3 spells CASSISGATNEKLFF. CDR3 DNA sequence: TGTGCCAGTAGTATAAGCGGAGCGACTAATGAAAAACTGTTTTTT.

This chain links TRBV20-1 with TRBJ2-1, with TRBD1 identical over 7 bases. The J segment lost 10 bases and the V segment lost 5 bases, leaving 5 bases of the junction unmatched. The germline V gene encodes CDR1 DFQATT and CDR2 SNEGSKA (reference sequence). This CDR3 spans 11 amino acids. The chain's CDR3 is CSAGQVGEQFF. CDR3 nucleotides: TGCAGTGCTGGACAGGTCGGGGAGCAGTTCTTC.

The CDR3 nucleotides are TGTGCCAGCAGTCCCTCGACTAGCGGGGGGGCGGATACGCAGTATTTT. Translation gives CASSPSTSGGADTQYF. The chain joins TRBV27 to TRBJ2-3, with 14 bases matching TRBD2. The CDR3 totals 16 residues. Germline V lookup: CDR1 MNHEY, CDR2 SMNVEV (reference sequence). Germline trimming cut 5 bases from V and 6 bases from J; bases unmatched to any gene: 7.

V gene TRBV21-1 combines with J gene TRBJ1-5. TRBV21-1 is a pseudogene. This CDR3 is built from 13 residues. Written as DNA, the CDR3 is TGTGCCAGCTCCGGGAGGTATAATCAGCCCCAGCATTTT. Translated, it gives CASSGRYNQPQHF.

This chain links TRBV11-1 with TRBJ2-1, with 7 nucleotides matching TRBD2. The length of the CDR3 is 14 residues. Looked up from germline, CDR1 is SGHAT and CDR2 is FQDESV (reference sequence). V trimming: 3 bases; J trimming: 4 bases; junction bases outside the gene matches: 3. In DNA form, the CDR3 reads TGTGCCAGCAGCTTCTGGGGGGGGTACAATGAGCAGTTCTTC. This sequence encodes CASSFWGGYNEQFF.

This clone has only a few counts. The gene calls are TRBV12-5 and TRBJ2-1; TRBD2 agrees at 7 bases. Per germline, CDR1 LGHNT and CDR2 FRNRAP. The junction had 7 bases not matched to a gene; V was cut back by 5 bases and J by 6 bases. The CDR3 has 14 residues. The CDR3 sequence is CASGLGLVRNEQFF. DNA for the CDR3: TGTGCTAGTGGTCTCGGACTAGTGCGCAATGAGCAGTTCTTC.

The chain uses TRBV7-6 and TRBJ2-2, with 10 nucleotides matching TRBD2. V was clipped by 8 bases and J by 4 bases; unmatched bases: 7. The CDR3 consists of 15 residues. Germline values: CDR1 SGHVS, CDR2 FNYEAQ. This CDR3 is CASERGGPSTGELFF. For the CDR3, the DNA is TGTGCCAGCGAGCGGGGGGGGCCGAGCACCGGGGAGCTGTTTTTT.